These 31 T cell receptor beta chains originate from one sample sequenced in a study of CD8+ T cells in alopecia areata. Extracted RNA was reverse transcribed, and the resulting cDNA served as sequencing template. The data were produced by immunoSEQ multiplex PCR, yet TCRdb's version contains in-frame clones alone and is incomplete. The sample contains 110,000 to 150,000 clones, 62% of which appear only once. The sample consisted of CD8+ T cells sorted from blood. The receptors come from a human donor in good health.

The V call is TRBV9, the J call TRBJ1-2; TRBD1 is a possible D gene (5 bases). Trimming left V 0 bases short and J 5 bases short, with 14 bases between. From germline, CDR1 is SGDLS and CDR2 YYNGEE. The CDR3 loop spans 15 amino acids. CDR3 protein: CASSVDGRETYGYTF. DNA for the CDR3: TGTGCCAGCAGCGTAGACGGCAGGGAAACTTATGGCTACACCTTC.

This rearrangement joins TRBV10-3 to TRBJ2-1; 10 positions agree with TRBD2. Trimming at V came to 8 bases and at J to 2 bases, leaving 15 bases not matched to a gene. CDR1 is ENHRY and CDR2 is SYGVKD in the germline V gene. The CDR3 runs 18 residues. The CDR3 region is CAIYPGTVGLAPYNEQFF. The DNA of the CDR3 is TGTGCCATCTACCCCGGGACAGTGGGACTAGCGCCCTACAATGAGCAGTTCTTC.

The sample holds a few counts of this clone. This chain connects TRBV29-1 to TRBJ1-2, with a weak D call TRBD1 (5 bases). CDR1 is SQVTM and CDR2 is ANQGSEA in the germline V gene. The CDR3 has 14 residues. V gave up 6 bases and J gave up 1 base, with 15 bases separating them. CDR3 region: CSVVIPTVNYGYTF. CDR3 DNA: TGCAGCGTCGTGATCCCGACAGTTAACTATGGCTACACCTTC.

The chain links TRBV27 to TRBJ2-7, with D unresolved. CDR1 is MNHEY, CDR2 SMNVEV, per germline (reference sequence). V lost 3 bases and J lost 5, with 23 bases in between. The CDR3 extends over 17 amino acids. The CDR3 here is CASSFTAYYAFTHEQYF. The CDR3 DNA follows: TGTGCCAGCAGTTTCACGGCGTACTATGCCTTTACCCACGAGCAGTACTTC.

The chain links TRBV19 to TRBJ2-7; 8 nucleotides align to TRBD2. This CDR3 comprises 16 residues. The germline CDR1 and CDR2 sequences are LNHDA and SQIVND (reference sequence). V lost 3 bases and J lost 2; bases outside the gene matches: 9. The CDR3 bases are TGTGCCAGTAGTATGCGGAGCGGGAGCTATGCCTACGAGCAGTACTTC. Amino acids: CASSMRSGSYAYEQYF. The full variable domain, its missing parts supplied by reference TRBV19 and TRBJ2-7, is DGGITQSPKYLFRKEGQNVTLSCEQNLNHDAMYWYRQDPGQGLRLIYYSQIVNDFQKGDIAEGYSVSREKKESFPLTVTSAQKNPTAFYLCASSMRSGSYAYEQYFGPGTRLTVT.

The chain uses TRBV29-1 and TRBJ1-1; D ambiguous. V was trimmed by 5 bases and J by 0 bases, leaving 4 bases between them. In germline, CDR1 is SQVTM, CDR2 ANQGSEA. The CDR3 contains 11 residues. This chain's CDR3 is CSVRLNTEAFF. The CDR3 region has the DNA TGCAGCGTTCGGTTGAACACTGAAGCTTTCTTT. The entire variable domain, with the rest obtained from reference TRBV29-1 and TRBJ1-1, is as follows: SAVISQKPSRDICQRGTSLTIQCQVDSQVTMMFWYRQQPGQSLTLIATANQGSEATYESGFVIDKFPISRPNLTFSTLTVSNMSPEDSSIYLCSVRLNTEAFFGQGTRLTVV.

This clone was detected only a few times. The chain uses TRBV7-9 and TRBJ2-6, with D hard to call. Germline CDR1 and CDR2: SEHNR and FQNEAQ (reference sequence). This CDR3 comprises 14 residues. V shed 1 base and J shed 2 bases, with 3 bases lying between them. The CDR3 nucleotides are TGTGCCAGCAGCTTAGTGGCTGGGGCCAACGTCCTGACTTTC. It codes for CASSLVAGANVLTF.

This clone has more than one count but fewer than ten. This chain connects TRBV30 to TRBJ1-3; no clear D gene. The V end lost 8 bases, the J end lost 1 base, and 6 bases lay between the germline ends. CDR3 length equals 11 residues. The V gene's germline CDR1 is GTSNPN and CDR2 SVGIG (reference sequence). For the CDR3, the DNA is TGTGCCGCACCATCTGGAAACACCATATATTTT. Protein sequence: CAAPSGNTIYF.

This clone was found a few times. The chain uses TRBV30 and TRBJ2-7; no firm D call. The CDR3 sequence is 17 residues long. The V end was cut by 3 bases, the J end by 0 bases, with 21 bases between. CDR1 and CDR2 (germline): GTSNPN, SVGIG (reference sequence). DNA for the CDR3: TGTGCCTGGAGCCCCTATATAAAGGAAAACCCCTCCTACGAGCAGTACTTC. It specifies CAWSPYIKENPSYEQYF.

This clone was counted between two and nine times. V and J are TRBV4-1 and TRBJ2-5, with D hard to call. The CDR3 spans 14 residues. Germline loops: CDR1 MGHRA, CDR2 YSYEKL. V shed 3 bases and J shed 0 bases, with 8 bases lying between them. The CDR3 region is CASSHPTHQETQYF. CDR3 sequence (DNA): TGCGCCAGCAGCCACCCGACACACCAAGAGACCCAGTACTTC.

J is TRBJ1-2 and V is TRBV29-1, with no clear D. The CDR3 has 12 amino acids. The germline gives CDR1 SQVTM, CDR2 ANQGSEA. Trimming stripped 3 bases from V and 7 bases from J, with 12 bases between. CDR3 in amino acids: CSVEARVPGYTF. The CDR3 DNA reads TGCAGCGTTGAGGCCCGGGTACCTGGCTACACCTTC. The full variable domain, completed using reference TRBV29-1 and TRBJ1-2, is SAVISQKPSRDICQRGTSLTIQCQVDSQVTMMFWYRQQPGQSLTLIATANQGSEATYESGFVIDKFPISRPNLTFSTLTVSNMSPEDSSIYLCSVEARVPGYTFGSGTRLTVV.

This clone has just a few counts. The J gene is TRBJ2-5, the V gene TRBV29-1; D ambiguous. The J call may be in error: the DNA end matches TRBJ2-7 better. Germline V gene data show CDR1 as SQVTM and CDR2 as ANQGSEA. The CDR3 loop spans 11 amino acids. CDR3: CSVRLSYEQYF. CDR3 sequence (DNA): TGCAGCGTTAGACTGAGCTACGAGCAGTACTTC.

The chain employs TRBV27 and TRBJ2-1, with 14 bases that match TRBD2. The CDR3 runs 15 residues. The V gene end was trimmed by 5 bases and the J gene end by 9 bases; junction bases not matched to a gene: 6. Germline V gives CDR1 MNHEY, CDR2 SMNVEV (reference sequence). CDR3 bases: TGTGCCAGCAGTGCAGGGACTAGCGGGAGAGGTGAGCAGTTCTTC. This codes for CASSAGTSGRGEQFF.

This chain joins TRBV29-1 and TRBJ1-2; D is undetermined. Trimming took off 5 bases at V and 0 bases at J, with 7 bases between the two ends. Germline-derived CDR1 and CDR2 are SQVTM and ANQGSEA. This CDR3 contains 12 residues. The CDR3 region has the DNA TGCAGCGTTCCGGGAACTAACTATGGCTACACCTTC. As protein: CSVPGTNYGYTF.

The chain links TRBV2 to TRBJ2-3; D is ambiguous. Between the trimmed V and J ends, which lost 9 bases and 2 bases, there was a span of 12 bases. CDR1 is SNHLY, CDR2 FYNNEI, per germline. The CDR3 has 13 residues. This chain's CDR3 is CASSTGNTDTQYF. The CDR3 DNA sequence: TGTGCCAGTTCCACGGGCAACACAGATACGCAGTATTTT.

This clone was seen a handful of times. V gene TRBV4-1 combines with J gene TRBJ2-1; tentative D call: TRBD1 (5 bases). The CDR3 loop spans 15 amino acids. CDR1 is MGHRA, CDR2 YSYEKL, per germline. With 0 bases removed from V and 2 bases from J, the gap between germline ends came to 8 bases. CDR3 bases: TGCGCCAGCAGCCAAGAGGACATTCCCTACAATGAGCAGTTCTTC. It translates to CASSQEDIPYNEQFF.

The CDR3 coding sequence is TGTGCCACCGGAGGGACCTACGAGCAGTACTTC. Protein product: CATGGTYEQYF. This chain links TRBV15 with TRBJ2-7; D is possibly TRBD2 (6 bases). V shed 8 bases and J shed 2 bases, with 7 bases lying between them. The germline CDR1 and CDR2 sequences are LNHNV and YYDKDF (reference sequence). The CDR3 totals 11 residues.

This rearrangement joins TRBV14 to TRBJ2-3; D remains unclear. The CDR3 spans 14 residues. CDR1 and CDR2 (germline): SGHDN, FVKESK. The V and J ends lost 0 bases and 4 bases respectively, with 8 bases between them. The DNA of the CDR3 is TGTGCCAGCAGCCAAGAAAAAACCCCAGATACGCAGTATTTT. Protein product: CASSQEKTPDTQYF.

The genes are TRBV27 and TRBJ2-5; D is perhaps TRBD1 (5 bases). Germline V gene sequence: CDR1 MNHEY, CDR2 SMNVEV (reference sequence). The germline V and J ends were trimmed by 5 bases and 1 base, with 8 bases remaining between them. The CDR3 totals 13 residues. The DNA for the CDR3 is TGTGCCAGCAGTACCCAGGGCCAAGAGACCCAGTACTTC. Translation gives CASSTQGQETQYF.

CDR3 in amino acids: CASSEGQSGYTF. The CDR3 DNA reads as TGTGCCAGCAGCGAGGGACAATCTGGCTACACCTTC. V usage is TRBV5-6 and J usage is TRBJ1-2; perhaps TRBD1 as D (6 bases). Trimming removed 4 bases at V and 7 bases at J, with 11 bases between. The V gene's germline CDR1 is SGHDT and CDR2 YYEEEE. The CDR3 extends over 12 amino acids.

The chain is built from TRBV5-1 and TRBJ2-2; TRBD2 matches at 13 bases. There are 18 residues in the CDR3. Trimming cost V 2 bases and J 7 bases; bases outside gene matches: 11. The germline gives CDR1 SGHRS, CDR2 YFSETQ. This CDR3 reads CASSFLGLAGDIGGELFF. In DNA, the CDR3 is TGCGCCAGCAGCTTCCTAGGACTAGCGGGAGATATTGGCGGGGAGCTGTTTTTT.

The CDR3 DNA follows: TGTGCCTGGAGTGGAGTCCGCCTAGGACAGGGGGCTTACGAGCAGTACTTC. Translation: CAWSGVRLGQGAYEQYF. V gene TRBV30 combines with J gene TRBJ2-7; 11 bases agree with TRBD1. CDR1 and CDR2 from the germline V gene are GTSNPN and SVGIG (reference sequence). The CDR3 is 17 residues long. With V trimmed by 1 base and J by 4 bases, 12 bases remained unmatched.

CDR3 loop: CASSELGGLEYGYTF. Here the CDR3 DNA reads TGTGCCAGCAGTGAACTGGGGGGGCTGGAGTATGGCTACACCTTC. V and J are TRBV6-1 and TRBJ1-2, with D possibly matching TRBD1 (6 bases). Trimming pared 2 bases from V and 5 bases from J, leaving 15 bases between. The germline CDR1 and CDR2 sequences are MNHNS and SASEGT. CDR3 length: 15 amino acids.

This chain joins TRBV25-1 and TRBJ2-2, with unresolved D. Trimming removed 6 bases at V and 3 bases at J, with 2 bases between. CDR1 and CDR2 (germline): MGHDK, SYGVNS. CDR3 length: 11 residues. The CDR3 loop is CASRDTGELFF. CDR3 in DNA: TGTGCCAGCAGGGACACCGGGGAGCTGTTTTTT.

This clone was seen only a few times. V is TRBV29-1 and J is TRBJ2-3; TRBD2 is a possible D gene (6 bases). Trimming stripped 3 bases from V and 0 bases from J, with 10 bases between. The CDR3 spans 14 residues. Germline assignment: CDR1 SQVTM and CDR2 ANQGSEA. The CDR3 nucleotides are TGCAGCGTTGATGCCGGGACTAGCACAGATACGCAGTATTTT. Its protein product is CSVDAGTSTDTQYF.

The CDR3 coding sequence is TGTGCCAGCAGGAACTACGAGCAGTACTTC. This codes for CASRNYEQYF. The chain carries TRBV6-1 and TRBJ2-7; no clear D gene. Per germline, CDR1 MNHNS and CDR2 SASEGT. CDR3 size: 10 residues. Trimming removed 6 bases at V and 3 bases at J, with 3 bases between.

This clone was picked up a small number of times. The J gene is TRBJ2-1, the V gene TRBV6-6, with D possibly TRBD2 on 6 matching bases. Trimming stripped 5 bases from V and 10 bases from J, with 9 bases between. Germline V CDR1 and CDR2: MNHNY, SVGAGI (reference sequence). This CDR3 region has 11 residues. The CDR3 loop reads CASSRAGEQFF. The DNA for the CDR3 is TGTGCCAGCAGTCGGGCGGGGGAGCAGTTCTTC.

This clone was detected only a few times. The chain links TRBV15 to TRBJ2-2, with D unresolved. The CDR3 is 13 amino acids. Looked up from germline, CDR1 is LNHNV and CDR2 is YYDKDF (reference sequence). V was pared by 5 bases and J by 4 bases, with 8 bases between. The CDR3 sequence is CATSLTLTGELFF. In DNA form, the CDR3 reads TGTGCCACCAGCCTGACACTCACCGGGGAGCTGTTTTTT.

This rearrangement joins TRBV19 to TRBJ2-1; D is unresolved. V was cut by 7 bases and J by 0 bases, with 19 bases left in between. The CDR3 totals 17 residues. CDR1 and CDR2 (germline): LNHDA, SQIVND (reference sequence). The CDR3 loop reads CASTQEGISSSYNEQFF. Here the CDR3 DNA reads TGTGCCAGTACCCAGGAAGGCATCTCCAGCTCCTACAATGAGCAGTTCTTC.

V and J are TRBV5-1 and TRBJ2-1, with D possibly TRBD1 on 5 matching bases. The CDR3 consists of 13 residues. The germline gives CDR1 SGHRS, CDR2 YFSETQ. Trimming shortened V by 4 bases and J by 4 bases, and 9 bases separated the two germline ends. CDR3 sequence (DNA): TGCGCCAGCAGCGAGACAGATTACAATGAGCAGTTCTTC. Translation: CASSETDYNEQFF.

The rearrangement links TRBV4-1 to TRBJ2-1; possibly TRBD2 for D (5 bases). The CDR3 runs 16 residues. V dropped 0 bases and J dropped 7 bases, with 16 bases sitting between them. Germline V CDR1 and CDR2: MGHRA, YSYEKL. The CDR3 here is CASSQDHGYRGNEQFF. The DNA for the CDR3 is TGCGCCAGCAGCCAAGATCATGGCTACCGAGGGAATGAGCAGTTCTTC.